This TCR beta chain was profiled in a study of blood T cell repertoires in COVID-19. The overall study: Material from acute and convalescent COVID-19 was sourced from the United States, Italy and Spain. From T cells, B-cell-depleted T cells, or PBMCs came the material, which was cDNA or gDNA.

CDR1 is MGHRA, CDR2 YSYEKL, per germline. The CDR3 sequence is 13 residues long. Trimming removed 0 bases at V and 9 bases at J, with 9 bases between. In this sample, this clone turned up a few times. Sequencing used immunoSEQ multiplex PCR; TCRdb keeps in-frame clones, though not all of them. In the table there are approximately 210,000 clones, roughly nine tenths of which are singletons. This sequence was found in a man aged 40-49 years with active or convalescent COVID-19. Sequencing was done on a sample of peripheral blood. The chain carries TRBV4-1 and TRBJ2-1, with a weak D call TRBD1 (5 bases). The CDR3 reads CASSQDPQGEQFF. Written as DNA, the CDR3 is TGCGCCAGCAGCCAAGATCCGCAGGGTGAGCAGTTCTTC.